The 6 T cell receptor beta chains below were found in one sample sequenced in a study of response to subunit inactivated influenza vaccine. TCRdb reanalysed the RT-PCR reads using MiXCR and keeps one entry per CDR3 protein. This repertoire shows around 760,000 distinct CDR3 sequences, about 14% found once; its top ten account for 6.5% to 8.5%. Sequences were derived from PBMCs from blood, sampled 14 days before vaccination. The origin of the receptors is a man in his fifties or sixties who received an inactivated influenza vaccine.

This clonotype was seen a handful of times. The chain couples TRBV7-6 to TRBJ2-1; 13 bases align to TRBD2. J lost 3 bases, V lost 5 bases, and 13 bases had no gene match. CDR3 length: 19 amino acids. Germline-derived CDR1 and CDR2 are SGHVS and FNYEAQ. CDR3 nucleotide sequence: TGTGCCAGCAGCCCCGGACTAGCGGGAGCCCAAAACCTCTACAATGAGCAGTTCTTC. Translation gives CASSPGLAGAQNLYNEQFF.

CDR3 DNA sequence: TGTGCCAGCAGCTTTCCCACCGGGAACCCTGGAGCCAAAAACATTCAGTACTTC. Protein: CASSFPTGNPGAKNIQYF. The V call is TRBV11-2, the J call TRBJ2-4; maybe TRBD2 (5 bases). Trimming took 3 bases from V and 0 from J, leaving 18 bases between them. The CDR3 has 18 amino acids. Germline V gene data show CDR1 as SGHAT and CDR2 as FQNNGV.

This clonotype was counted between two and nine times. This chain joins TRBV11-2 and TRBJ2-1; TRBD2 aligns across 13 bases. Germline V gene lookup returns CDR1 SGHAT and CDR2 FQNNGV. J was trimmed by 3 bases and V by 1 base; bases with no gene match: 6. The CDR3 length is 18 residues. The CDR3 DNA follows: TGTGCCAGCAGCTTAGGACTAGCGGGGGGCTCCTTCTACAATGAGCAGTTCTTC. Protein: CASSLGLAGGSFYNEQFF.

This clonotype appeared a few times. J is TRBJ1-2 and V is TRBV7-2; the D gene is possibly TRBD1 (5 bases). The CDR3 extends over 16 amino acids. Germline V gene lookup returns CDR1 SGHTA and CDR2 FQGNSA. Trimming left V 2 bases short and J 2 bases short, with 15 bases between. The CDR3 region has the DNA TGTGCCAGCAGCTTAAGGCCAGGGTGGCACAACTATGGCTACACCTTC. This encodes CASSLRPGWHNYGYTF.

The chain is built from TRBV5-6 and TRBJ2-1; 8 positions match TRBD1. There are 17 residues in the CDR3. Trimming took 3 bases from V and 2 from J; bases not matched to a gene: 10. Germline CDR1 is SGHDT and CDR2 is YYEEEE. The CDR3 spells CASSSLKKTGAYNEQFF. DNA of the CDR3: TGTGCCAGCAGCTCCCTAAAGAAGACAGGGGCCTACAATGAGCAGTTCTTC.

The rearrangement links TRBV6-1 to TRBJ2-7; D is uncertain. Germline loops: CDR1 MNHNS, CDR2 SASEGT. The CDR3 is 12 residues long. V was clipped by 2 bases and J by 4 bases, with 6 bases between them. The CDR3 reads CASSEIRYEQYF. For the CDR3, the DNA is TGTGCCAGCAGTGAAATCCGGTACGAGCAGTACTTC.